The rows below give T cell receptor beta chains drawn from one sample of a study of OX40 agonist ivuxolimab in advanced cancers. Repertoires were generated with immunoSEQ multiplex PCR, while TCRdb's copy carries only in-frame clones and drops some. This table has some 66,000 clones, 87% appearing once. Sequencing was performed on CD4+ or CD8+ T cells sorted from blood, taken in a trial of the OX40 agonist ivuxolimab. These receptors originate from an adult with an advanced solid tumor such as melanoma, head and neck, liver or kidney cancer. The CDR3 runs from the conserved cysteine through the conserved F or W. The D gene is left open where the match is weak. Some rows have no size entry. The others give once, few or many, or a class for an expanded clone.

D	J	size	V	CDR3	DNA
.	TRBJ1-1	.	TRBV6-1	CASSEGRNTEAFF	TGTGCCAGCAGTGAAGGGAGGAACACTGAAGCTTTCTTT
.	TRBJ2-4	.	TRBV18	CASSPGLGDIQYF	TGTGCCAGCTCACCGGGACTGGGGGACATTCAGTACTTC
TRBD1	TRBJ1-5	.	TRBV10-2	CASSESDRRQPQHF	TGCGCCAGCAGTGAGTCGGACAGGAGGCAGCCCCAGCATTTT
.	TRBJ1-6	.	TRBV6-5	CASSYDGNGSPLHF	TGTGCCAGCAGTTACGATGGGAACGGCTCACCCCTCCACTTT
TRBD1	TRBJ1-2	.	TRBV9	CASSVPKTGQLSYGYTF	TGTGCCAGCAGCGTACCCAAAACGGGACAGCTGAGCTATGGCTACACCTTC
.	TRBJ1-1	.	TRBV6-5	CASSYSHFGGNTEAFF	TGTGCCAGCAGTTACTCGCACTTTGGTGGGAACACTGAAGCTTTCTTT
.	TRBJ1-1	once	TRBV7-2	CASSLGQLQSNTEAFF	TGTGCCAGCAGCTTAGGGCAGCTCCAATCGAACACTGAAGCTTTCTTT
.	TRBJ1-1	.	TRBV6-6	CASLWERNTEAFF	TGTGCCAGCCTATGGGAGAGGAACACTGAAGCTTTCTTT
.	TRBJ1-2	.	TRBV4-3	CASSQVRGASGYTF	TGCGCCAGCAGCCAAGTTCGAGGGGCTAGTGGCTACACCTTC
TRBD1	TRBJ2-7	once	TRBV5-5	CASSLWEGRRTGGSEQYF	TGTGCCAGCAGCTTGTGGGAGGGGAGAAGGACAGGGGGTTCCGAGCAGTACTTC
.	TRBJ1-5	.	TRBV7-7	CASSSQLGGSNQPQHF	TGTGCCAGCAGCTCCCAGCTGGGGGGCAGCAATCAGCCCCAGCATTTT
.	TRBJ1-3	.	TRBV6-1	CASSASLSSGNTIYF	TGTGCCAGCAGTGCGAGTCTCAGCTCTGGAAACACCATATATTTT
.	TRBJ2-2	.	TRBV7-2	CASRPGRNTGELFF	TGTGCCAGCAGACCGGGACGGAACACCGGGGAGCTGTTTTTT
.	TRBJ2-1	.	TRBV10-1	CASSDGAAGLRNEQFF	TGCGCCAGCAGTGATGGGGCCGCGGGACTCAGGAATGAGCAGTTCTTC
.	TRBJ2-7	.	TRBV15	CATSRGDTLGEQYF	TGTGCCACCAGCAGGGGGGACACCCTCGGAGAGCAGTACTTC
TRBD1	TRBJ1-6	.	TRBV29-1	CSVKTGGAGSPLHF	TGCAGCGTTAAAACAGGGGGCGCGGGCTCACCCCTCCACTTT
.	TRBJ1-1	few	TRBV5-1	CASRLQDNTEAFF	TGCGCCAGCAGATTACAGGATAACACTGAAGCTTTCTTT
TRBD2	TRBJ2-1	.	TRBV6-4	CASSERGAGGYNEQFF	TGTGCCAGCAGTGAAAGGGGAGCGGGGGGTTACAATGAGCAGTTCTTC
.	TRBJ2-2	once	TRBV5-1	CASSILQDTGELFF	TGCGCCAGCAGCATTTTACAGGACACCGGGGAGCTGTTTTTT
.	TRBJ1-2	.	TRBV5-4	CASSSQQGQHYGYTF	TGTGCCAGCAGCTCGCAACAAGGACAGCACTATGGCTACACCTTC
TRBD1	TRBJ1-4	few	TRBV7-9	CASSRMTGGEEKLFF	TGTGCCAGCAGCCGAATGACAGGGGGAGAGGAAAAACTGTTTTTT
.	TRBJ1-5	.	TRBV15	CATSRDSLGPQHF	TGTGCCACCAGCAGGGACAGTCTAGGGCCCCAGCATTTT
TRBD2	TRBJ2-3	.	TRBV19	CASKLTSGRSTDTQYF	TGTGCCAGTAAATTGACTAGCGGGAGAAGCACAGATACGCAGTATTTT
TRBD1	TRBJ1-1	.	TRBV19	CASSRQGGTEAFF	TGTGCCAGCTCAAGACAGGGAGGTACTGAAGCTTTCTTT
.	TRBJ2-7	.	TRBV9	CASSVEVGGAGEQYF	TGTGCCAGCAGCGTAGAGGTAGGGGGAGCGGGCGAGCAGTACTTC
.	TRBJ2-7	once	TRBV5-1	CASSPWNPAVDEQYF	TGCGCCAGCAGCCCCTGGAACCCGGCTGTGGACGAGCAGTACTTC
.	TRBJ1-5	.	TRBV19	CASSTSNQPQHF	TGTGCCAGTAGTACCTCAAATCAGCCCCAGCATTTT
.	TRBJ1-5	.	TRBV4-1	CASRLDRASQPQHF	TGCGCCAGCCGGCTCGACCGGGCCAGTCAGCCCCAGCATTTT
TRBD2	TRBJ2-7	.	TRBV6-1	CASSEIWRGGNYEQYF	TGTGCCAGCAGTGAAATCTGGCGGGGGGGCAATTACGAGCAGTACTTC
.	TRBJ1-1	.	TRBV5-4	CASSLPTGRVNTEAFF	TGTGCCAGCAGCCTCCCGACAGGACGAGTGAACACTGAAGCTTTCTTT
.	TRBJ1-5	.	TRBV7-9	CASSRSQGFGDQPQHF	TGTGCCAGCAGCAGATCTCAGGGATTCGGGGATCAGCCCCAGCATTTT
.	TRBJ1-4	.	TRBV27	CASSSISDPVRNEKLFF	TGTGCCAGCAGTTCTATCTCTGACCCCGTTCGGAATGAAAAACTGTTTTTT
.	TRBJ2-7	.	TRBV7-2	CASSPHSPRAGYEQYF	TGTGCCAGCAGCCCCCACTCCCCCAGGGCCGGCTACGAGCAGTACTTC
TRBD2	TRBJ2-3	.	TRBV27	CASSSRLAGGWADTQYF	TGTGCCAGCAGTTCCCGACTAGCGGGGGGGTGGGCAGATACGCAGTATTTT
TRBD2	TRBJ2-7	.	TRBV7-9	CASAGGRAYEQYF	TGTGCCAGCGCGGGGGGGAGAGCATACGAGCAGTACTTC
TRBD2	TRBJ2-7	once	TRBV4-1	CASSQVGLAGSYEQYF	TGCGCCAGCAGCCAAGTGGGACTAGCGGGCTCCTACGAGCAGTACTTC
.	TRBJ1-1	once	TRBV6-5	CASSKGQFSAEAFF	TGTGCCAGCAGCAAAGGACAGTTCAGCGCTGAAGCTTTCTTT
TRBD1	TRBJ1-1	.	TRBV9	CASSVVPTGVNTEAFF	TGTGCCAGCAGCGTAGTACCGACAGGGGTGAACACTGAAGCTTTCTTT
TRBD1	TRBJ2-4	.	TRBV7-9	CASSSGQVAKNIQYF	TGTGCCAGCAGCTCCGGACAGGTAGCCAAAAACATTCAGTACTTC
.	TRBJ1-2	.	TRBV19	CASSILGTNNYGYTF	TGTGCCAGTAGTATCTTGGGGACAAACAACTATGGCTACACCTTC
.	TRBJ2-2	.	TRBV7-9	CASSSAPLYTGELFF	TGTGCCAGCAGCTCTGCTCCCCTTTACACCGGGGAGCTGTTTTTT
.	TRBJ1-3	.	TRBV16	CASSQSPSSGNTIYF	TGTGCCAGCAGCCAATCGCCCAGCTCTGGAAACACCATATATTTT
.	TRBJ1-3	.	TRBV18	CASSPNTGLSGNTIYF	TGTGCCAGCTCACCAAATACAGGGCTCTCTGGAAACACCATATATTTT